This T cell receptor (beta chain) was sequenced in a study of T cell responses to AZD1222 COVID-19 vaccine. Overall study results and limits: Spike-specific TCR breadth and depth grew following two AZD1222 doses. Nearly half of the spike-specific TCRs reportedly recognize variant regions that carry no mutations. Baseline antibody screening turned up just a handful of seropositive AZD1222 recipients. The donors showed a predominance of white British ancestry and of females, with possible underestimation of clonal diversity.

Using immunoSEQ multiplex PCR, the repertoire was profiled, and TCRdb retains in-frame clones only, with some absent. The data hold about 170,000 clones, with more than 80% observed a single time. The germline CDR1 and CDR2 sequences are MNHNY and SVGAGI (reference sequence). With 6 bases removed from V and 6 bases from J, the gap between germline ends came to 11 bases. The CDR3 extends over 12 amino acids. This clone is a singleton in its sample. Its antigen is currently unknown. The V call is TRBV6-6, the J call TRBJ1-2; a weak D match, TRBD1 (5 bases). Sequenced material: peripheral blood, taken on day 0 of AZD1222 vaccination. The receptor's source is an adult in good health. The CDR3 loop is CASSPGGNGYTF. CDR3 nucleotides: TGTGCCAGCAGCCCGGGGGGGAATGGCTACACCTTC.